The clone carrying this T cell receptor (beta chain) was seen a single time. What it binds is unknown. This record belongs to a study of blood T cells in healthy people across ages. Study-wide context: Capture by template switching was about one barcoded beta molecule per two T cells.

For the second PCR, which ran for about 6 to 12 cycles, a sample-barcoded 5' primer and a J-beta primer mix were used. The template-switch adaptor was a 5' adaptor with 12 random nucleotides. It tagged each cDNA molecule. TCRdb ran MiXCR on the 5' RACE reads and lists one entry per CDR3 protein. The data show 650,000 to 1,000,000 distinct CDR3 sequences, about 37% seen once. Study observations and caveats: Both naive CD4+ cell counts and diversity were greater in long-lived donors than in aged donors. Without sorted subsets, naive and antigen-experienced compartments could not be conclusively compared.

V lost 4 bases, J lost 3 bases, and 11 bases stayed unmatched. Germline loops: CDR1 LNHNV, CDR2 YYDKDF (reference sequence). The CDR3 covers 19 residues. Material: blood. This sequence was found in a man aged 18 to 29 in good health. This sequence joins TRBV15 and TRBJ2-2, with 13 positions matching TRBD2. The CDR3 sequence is CATSTWGLAGNRHTGELFF. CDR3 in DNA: TGTGCCACCAGCACTTGGGGACTAGCGGGGAACCGACACACCGGGGAGCTGTTTTTT.